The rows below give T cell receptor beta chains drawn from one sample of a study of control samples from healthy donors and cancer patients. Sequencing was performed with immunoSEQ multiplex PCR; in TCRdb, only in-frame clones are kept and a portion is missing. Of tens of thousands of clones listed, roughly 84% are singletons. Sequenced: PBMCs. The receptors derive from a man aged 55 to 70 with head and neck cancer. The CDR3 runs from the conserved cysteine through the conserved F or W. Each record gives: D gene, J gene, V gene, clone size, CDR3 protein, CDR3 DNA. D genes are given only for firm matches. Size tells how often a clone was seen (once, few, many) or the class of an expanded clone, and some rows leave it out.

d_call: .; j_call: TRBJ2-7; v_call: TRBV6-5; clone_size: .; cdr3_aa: CASSYSREIGSYEQYF; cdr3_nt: TGTGCCAGCAGTTACTCGCGGGAAATAGGATCCTACGAGCAGTACTTC
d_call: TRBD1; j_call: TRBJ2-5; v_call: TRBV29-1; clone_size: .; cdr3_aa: CSAGQAQETQYF; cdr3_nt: TGCAGCGCCGGACAGGCACAAGAGACCCAGTACTTC
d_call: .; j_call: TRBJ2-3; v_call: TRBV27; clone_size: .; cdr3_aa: CASSLFISSSTDTQYF; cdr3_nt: TGTGCCAGCAGTTTATTTATCAGCTCTAGCACAGATACGCAGTATTTT
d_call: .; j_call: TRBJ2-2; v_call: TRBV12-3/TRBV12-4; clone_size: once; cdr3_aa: CASSGDTGELFF; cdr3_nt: TGTGCCAGCTCGGGGGACACCGGGGAGCTGTTTTTT
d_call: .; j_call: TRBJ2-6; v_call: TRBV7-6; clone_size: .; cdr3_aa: CASSLKAVSGANVLTF; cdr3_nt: TGTGCCAGCAGCTTAAAGGCGGTCTCTGGGGCCAACGTCCTGACTTTC
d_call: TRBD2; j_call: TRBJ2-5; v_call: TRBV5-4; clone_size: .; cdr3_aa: CASSLFLAGGVETQYF; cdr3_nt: TGTGCCAGCAGCTTGTTTCTAGCGGGAGGGGTAGAGACCCAGTACTTC
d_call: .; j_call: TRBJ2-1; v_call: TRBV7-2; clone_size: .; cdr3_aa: CASSLVLAHGNEQFF; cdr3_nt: TGTGCCAGCAGCTTAGTTCTGGCCCATGGCAATGAGCAGTTCTTC
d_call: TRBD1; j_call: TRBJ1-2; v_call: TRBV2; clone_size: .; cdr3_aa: CASRPRGRYGYTF; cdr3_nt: TGTGCCAGCAGACCCAGGGGGAGATATGGCTACACCTTC
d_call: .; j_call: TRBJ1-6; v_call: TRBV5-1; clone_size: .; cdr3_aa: CASSLRQENSPLHF; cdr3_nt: TGCGCCAGCAGCTTGCGACAGGAGAATTCACCCCTCCACTTT
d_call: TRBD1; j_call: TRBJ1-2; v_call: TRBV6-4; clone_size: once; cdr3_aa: CASSARQGVMGGYTF; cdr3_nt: TGTGCCAGCAGTGCCCGACAGGGTGTTATGGGTGGCTACACCTTC
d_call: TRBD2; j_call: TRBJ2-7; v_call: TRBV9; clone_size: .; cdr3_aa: CASSVSGTSGYEQYF; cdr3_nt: TGTGCCAGCAGCGTATCCGGGACTAGCGGCTACGAGCAGTACTTC
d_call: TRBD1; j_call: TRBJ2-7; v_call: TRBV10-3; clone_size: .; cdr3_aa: CAISVIPGGQGRYEQYF; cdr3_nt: TGTGCCATCAGTGTTATACCAGGGGGACAGGGTCGCTACGAGCAGTACTTC
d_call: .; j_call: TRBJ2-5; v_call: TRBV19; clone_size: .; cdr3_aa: CASTRSVGGGSKTQYF; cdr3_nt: TGTGCCAGTACCCGATCAGTTGGGGGAGGTTCGAAGACCCAGTACTTC
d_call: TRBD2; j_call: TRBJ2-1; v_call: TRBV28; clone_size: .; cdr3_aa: CASKAGGPYNEQFF; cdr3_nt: TGTGCCAGCAAAGCGGGAGGACCCTACAATGAGCAGTTCTTC
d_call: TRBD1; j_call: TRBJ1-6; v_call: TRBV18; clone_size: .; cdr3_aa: CASSSSGTGVSPLHF; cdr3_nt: TGTGCCAGCTCATCGTCAGGGACAGGGGTATCACCCCTCCACTTT
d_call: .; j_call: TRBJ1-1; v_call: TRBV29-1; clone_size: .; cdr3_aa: CSVVGRLNTEAFF; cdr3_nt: TGCAGCGTTGTGGGACGATTGAACACTGAAGCTTTCTTT
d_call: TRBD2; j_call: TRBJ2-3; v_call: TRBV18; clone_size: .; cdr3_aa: CASSPPGGLKDTQYF; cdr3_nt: TGTGCCAGCTCACCACCGGGAGGGCTTAAAGATACGCAGTATTTT
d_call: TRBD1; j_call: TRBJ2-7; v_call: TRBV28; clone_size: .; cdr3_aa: CASSLWGGQAAEQYF; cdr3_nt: TGTGCCAGCAGTTTATGGGGCGGACAGGCGGCCGAGCAGTACTTC
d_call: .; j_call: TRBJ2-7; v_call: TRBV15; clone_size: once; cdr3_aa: CATSRDKSLLRSYEQYF; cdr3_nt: TGTGCCACCAGCAGAGATAAATCCCTACTCCGCTCCTACGAGCAGTACTTC
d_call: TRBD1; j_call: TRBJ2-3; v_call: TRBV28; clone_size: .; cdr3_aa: CASGRTGVADTQYF; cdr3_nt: TGTGCCAGCGGACGGACAGGGGTAGCAGATACGCAGTATTTT
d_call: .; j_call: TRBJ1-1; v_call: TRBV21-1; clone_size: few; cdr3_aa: CASRGGREELNTEAFF; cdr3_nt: TGTGCCAGCAGGGGGGGACGGGAGGAGCTGAACACTGAAGCTTTCTTT
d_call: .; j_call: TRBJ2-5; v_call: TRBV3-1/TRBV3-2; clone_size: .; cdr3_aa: CASSHWGDSKETQYF; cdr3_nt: TGTGCCAGCAGCCACTGGGGGGACTCCAAAGAGACCCAGTACTTC
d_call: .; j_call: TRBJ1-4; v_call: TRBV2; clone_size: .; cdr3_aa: CASMGQGWDRVKLFF; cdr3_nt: TGTGCCAGCATGGGGCAGGGTTGGGATCGTGTAAAACTGTTTTTT
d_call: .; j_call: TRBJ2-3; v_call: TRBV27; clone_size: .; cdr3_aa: CASSLSIPRTDTQYF; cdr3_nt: TGTGCCAGCAGTTTAAGCATCCCCCGCACAGATACGCAGTATTTT
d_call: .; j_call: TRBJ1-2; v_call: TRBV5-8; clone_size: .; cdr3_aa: CASAPGADYGYTF; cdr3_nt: TGTGCCAGCGCTCCAGGGGCAGATTATGGCTACACCTTC
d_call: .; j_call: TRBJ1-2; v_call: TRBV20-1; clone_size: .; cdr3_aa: CSAQGLGGYTF; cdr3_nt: TGCAGTGCTCAGGGATTAGGGGGCTACACCTTC
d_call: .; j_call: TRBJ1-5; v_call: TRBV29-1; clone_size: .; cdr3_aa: CSVGGYNQPQHF; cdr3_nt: TGCAGCGTTGGGGGGTACAATCAGCCCCAGCATTTT
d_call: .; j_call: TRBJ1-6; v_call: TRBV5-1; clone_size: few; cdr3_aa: CASSLEQSLSPLHF; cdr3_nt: TGCGCCAGCAGCTTGGAACAGTCTCTTTCACCCCTCCACTTT
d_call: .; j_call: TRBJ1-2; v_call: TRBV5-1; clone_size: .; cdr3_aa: CASSPRDSNYGYTF; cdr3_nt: TGCGCCAGCAGTCCCCGAGACAGTAACTATGGCTACACCTTC
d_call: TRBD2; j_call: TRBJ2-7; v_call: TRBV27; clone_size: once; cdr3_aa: CASSLSRTSGEQYF; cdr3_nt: TGTGCCAGCAGTTTATCGCGAACTAGCGGCGAGCAGTACTTC
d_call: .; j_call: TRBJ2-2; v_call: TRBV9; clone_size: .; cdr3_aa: CASSVGGGGHTGELFF; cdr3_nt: TGTGCCAGCAGCGTCGGGGGCGGGGGCCACACCGGGGAGCTGTTTTTT
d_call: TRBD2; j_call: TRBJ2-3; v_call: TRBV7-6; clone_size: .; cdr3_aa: CASSITSARDTQYF; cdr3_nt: TGTGCCAGCAGCATAACTAGCGCCAGAGATACGCAGTATTTT
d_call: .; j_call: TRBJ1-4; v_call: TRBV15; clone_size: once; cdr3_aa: CATSRDRVASGRVNEKLFF; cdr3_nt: TGTGCCACCAGCAGAGATAGGGTGGCTTCAGGGCGGGTTAATGAAAAACTGTTTTTT
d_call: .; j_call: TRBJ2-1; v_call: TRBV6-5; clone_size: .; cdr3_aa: CASSYTTAGSYNEQFF; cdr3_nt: TGTGCCAGCAGTTACACGACTGCGGGCTCCTACAATGAGCAGTTCTTC
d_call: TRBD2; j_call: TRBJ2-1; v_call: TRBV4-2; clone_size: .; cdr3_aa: CASSQDTQRGYNEQFF; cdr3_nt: TGTGCCAGCAGCCAAGATACTCAGCGGGGCTACAATGAGCAGTTCTTC
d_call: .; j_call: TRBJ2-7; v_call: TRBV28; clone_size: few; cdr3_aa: CASSLWQIPSYEQYF; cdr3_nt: TGTGCCAGCAGTTTATGGCAGATTCCTTCCTACGAGCAGTACTTC
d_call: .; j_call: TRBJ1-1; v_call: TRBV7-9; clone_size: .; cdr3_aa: CASSLAEESGAFF; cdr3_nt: TGTGCCAGCAGCTTAGCGGAAGAAAGCGGAGCTTTCTTT
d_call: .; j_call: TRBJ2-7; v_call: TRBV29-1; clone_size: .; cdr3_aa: CSVENKGSEQYF; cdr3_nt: TGCAGCGTTGAGAATAAGGGAAGCGAGCAGTACTTC
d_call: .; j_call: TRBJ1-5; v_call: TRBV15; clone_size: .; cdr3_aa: CATSQVPQGNQPQHF; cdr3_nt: TGTGCCACCAGCCAGGTCCCTCAGGGCAATCAGCCCCAGCATTTT
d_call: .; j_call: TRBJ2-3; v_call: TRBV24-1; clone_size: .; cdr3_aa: CATSDRTSTDTQYF; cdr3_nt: TGTGCCACCAGTGACAGGACTAGCACAGATACGCAGTATTTT
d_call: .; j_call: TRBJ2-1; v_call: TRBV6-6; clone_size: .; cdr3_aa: CASTSGTRGYNEQFF; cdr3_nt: TGTGCCAGCACTAGCGGCACCAGGGGCTACAATGAGCAGTTCTTC
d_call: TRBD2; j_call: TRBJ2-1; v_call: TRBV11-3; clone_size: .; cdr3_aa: CASSFGTSGGHEQFF; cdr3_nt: TGTGCCAGCAGCTTCGGGACTAGCGGGGGGCATGAGCAGTTCTTC
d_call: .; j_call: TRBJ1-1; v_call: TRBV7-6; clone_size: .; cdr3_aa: CASSLGEDTEAFF; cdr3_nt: TGTGCCAGCAGCTTAGGGGAGGACACTGAAGCTTTCTTT
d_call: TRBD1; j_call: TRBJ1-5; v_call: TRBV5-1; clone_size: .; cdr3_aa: CASRPETGADQPQHF; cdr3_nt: TGCGCCAGCAGACCTGAAACAGGGGCGGATCAGCCCCAGCATTTT
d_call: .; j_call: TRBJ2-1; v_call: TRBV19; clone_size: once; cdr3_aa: CASRQHNEQFF; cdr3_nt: TGTGCCAGTAGACAGCACAATGAGCAGTTCTTC
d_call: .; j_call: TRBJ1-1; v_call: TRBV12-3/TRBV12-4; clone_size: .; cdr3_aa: CASSLMGTEAFF; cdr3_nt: TGTGCCAGCAGTTTGATGGGGACTGAAGCTTTCTTT
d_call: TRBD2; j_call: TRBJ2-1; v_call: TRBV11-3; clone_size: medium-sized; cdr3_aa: CASSLEVTSGSYNEQFF; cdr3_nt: TGTGCCAGCAGCTTAGAAGTGACTAGCGGTAGTTACAATGAGCAGTTCTTC
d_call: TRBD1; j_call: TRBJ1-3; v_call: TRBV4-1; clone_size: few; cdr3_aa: CASSHWTGGGNTIYF; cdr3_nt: TGCGCCAGCAGCCATTGGACAGGGGGAGGAAACACCATATATTTT
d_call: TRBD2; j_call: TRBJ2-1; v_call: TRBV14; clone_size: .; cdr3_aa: CASSLRTSGTINEQFF; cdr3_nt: TGTGCCAGCAGCCTCCGGACTAGCGGGACGATCAATGAGCAGTTCTTC
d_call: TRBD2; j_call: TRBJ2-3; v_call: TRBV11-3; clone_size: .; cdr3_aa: CASSLAGGPTDTQYF; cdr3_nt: TGTGCCAGCAGCTTAGCGGGAGGGCCGACAGATACGCAGTATTTT
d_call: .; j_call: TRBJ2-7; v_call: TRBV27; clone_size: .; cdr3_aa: CASRRWQPTYEQYF; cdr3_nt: TGTGCCAGCAGGCGGTGGCAGCCAACCTACGAGCAGTACTTC
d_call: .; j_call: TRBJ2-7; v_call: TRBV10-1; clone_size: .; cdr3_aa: CASSQTSYEQYF; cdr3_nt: TGCGCCAGCAGTCAGACATCCTACGAGCAGTACTTC
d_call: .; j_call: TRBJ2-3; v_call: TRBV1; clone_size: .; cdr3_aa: CTSSQDENSGSTDTQYF; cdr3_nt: TGCACCAGCAGCCAAGATGAGAATAGCGGGAGCACAGATACGCAGTATTTT
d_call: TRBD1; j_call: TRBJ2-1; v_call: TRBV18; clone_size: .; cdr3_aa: CASSPGQGYNEQFF; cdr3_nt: TGTGCCAGCTCACCGGGACAGGGGTACAATGAGCAGTTCTTC
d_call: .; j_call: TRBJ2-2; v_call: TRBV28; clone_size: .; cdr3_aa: CASSFLGQPRTGELFF; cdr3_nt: TGTGCCAGCAGTTTCCTGGGGCAGCCGCGCACCGGGGAGCTGTTTTTT
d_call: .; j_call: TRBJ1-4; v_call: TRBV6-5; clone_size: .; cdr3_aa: CASSLSRGGGEKLFF; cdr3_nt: TGTGCCAGCAGCCTCAGCCGAGGGGGAGGTGAAAAACTGTTTTTT
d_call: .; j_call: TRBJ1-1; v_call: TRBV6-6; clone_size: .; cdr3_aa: CASSYSGVNTEAFF; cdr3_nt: TGTGCCAGCAGTTACTCGGGGGTAAACACTGAAGCTTTCTTT
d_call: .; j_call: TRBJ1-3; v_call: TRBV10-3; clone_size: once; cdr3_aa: CAISSLGRARSAGNTIYF; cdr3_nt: TGTGCCATCAGCTCCCTCGGCAGGGCCCGATCCGCCGGAAACACCATATATTTT